A single sample gave rise to the 24 T cell receptor beta chains below, sequenced in a study of blood T cell repertoires in COVID-19. TCRdb's copy holds only in-frame clones and misses some; the assay was immunoSEQ multiplex PCR. The data hold 90,000 to 130,000 clones, with over 75% observed a single time. The sequenced material came from peripheral blood. These receptors were obtained from a woman over 75 with active or convalescent COVID-19.

This clone has more than one count but fewer than ten. This rearrangement joins TRBV5-1 to TRBJ2-3; the D gene is possibly TRBD2 (5 bases). Between the trimmed V and J ends, which lost 0 bases and 2 bases, there was a span of 10 bases. CDR1 is SGHRS and CDR2 is YFSETQ in the germline V gene. This CDR3 is 15 amino acids long. The CDR3 reads CASSLVTTNTDTQYF. The DNA for the CDR3 is TGCGCCAGCAGCTTGGTGACTACCAACACAGATACGCAGTATTTT.

This chain links TRBV2 with TRBJ2-5, with 10 bases aligning to TRBD2. CDR1 and CDR2 (germline): SNHLY, FYNNEI. The CDR3 has 14 residues. The ends lost 3 bases at V and 5 bases at J; junction bases unmatched: 3. The CDR3 coding sequence is TGTGCCAGCAGTGACAGCGGGAGGGCGGAGACCCAGTACTTC. It translates to CASSDSGRAETQYF.

The rearrangement links TRBV5-4 to TRBJ2-2; 10 bases align to TRBD2. Losses at the gene ends were 3 bases for V and 3 bases for J; bases not matched to a gene: 8. This CDR3 contains 17 residues. Germline V lookup: CDR1 SGHNT, CDR2 YYREEE (reference sequence). The CDR3 sequence: CASSSPGLALYTGELFF. The CDR3 nucleotides are TGTGCCAGCAGCTCCCCGGGACTAGCGTTATACACCGGGGAGCTGTTTTTT.

For this clone: A read error may account for a junction end that differs from germline. V usage is TRBV6-9 and J usage is TRBJ2-1, with 12 bases that match TRBD2. Germline V gene sequence: CDR1 MNHGY, CDR2 SVAAGI. The CDR3 is 18 amino acids. The CDR3 nucleotides are TGTGCCAGCACTTATGGACTAGCGGGACGTCGGTGCCTCGATGAGCAGTTCTTC. The encoded protein is CASTYGLAGRRCLDEQFF.

The chain joins TRBV9 to TRBJ2-2; 9 bases fit TRBD2. CDR3 size: 16 residues. CDR1 is SGDLS, CDR2 YYNGEE, per germline. After removal of 4 bases from V and 6 bases from J, the junction contained 10 bases not matched to a gene. In DNA, the CDR3 is TGTGCCAGCAGCCAACACCTTAGCGGGAGTGCCGGGGAGCTGTTTTTT. Residues: CASSQHLSGSAGELFF.

This clone was seen once. The CDR3 protein is CAWSADRGFYNSPLHF. The DNA of the CDR3 is TGTGCCTGGAGCGCCGACAGGGGTTTCTATAATTCACCCCTCCACTTT. The chain is built from TRBV30 and TRBJ1-6, with 8 positions matching TRBD1. Unmatched junction bases numbered 7, after V lost 3 bases and J lost 3 bases. The CDR3 covers 16 residues. Germline-derived CDR1 and CDR2 are GTSNPN and SVGIG (reference sequence).

The chain employs TRBV19 and TRBJ1-1; D perhaps matches TRBD1 (5 bases). V lost 6 bases and J lost 2, with 13 bases in between. The CDR3 is 14 residues long. CDR1 is LNHDA and CDR2 is SQIVND in the germline V gene (reference sequence). In DNA form, the CDR3 reads TGTGCCAGTAGCCCGGGGGTCGTTAACACTGAAGCTTTCTTT. Its translation is CASSPGVVNTEAFF.

The rearrangement links TRBV28 to TRBJ1-2; 7 nucleotides line up with TRBD1. V lost 7 bases to trimming and J lost 8 bases; unmatched junction nucleotides: 10. CDR3 length: 13 amino acids. Germline V gene data show CDR1 as MDHEN and CDR2 as SYDVKM. CDR3 nucleotide sequence: TGTGCCAGCATGCCGACAGGGCGTCGGGGCTACACCTTC. Translation gives CASMPTGRRGYTF.

This clone was seen a handful of times. The CDR3 here is CAISEPRGAEAFF. CDR3 nucleotides: TGTGCCATCAGTGAACCCAGGGGCGCTGAAGCTTTCTTT. The chain carries TRBV10-3 and TRBJ1-1; TRBD1 is a possible D gene (6 bases). The CDR3 is 13 amino acids. Trimming took off 3 bases at V and 6 bases at J, with 11 bases between the two ends. Looked up from germline, CDR1 is ENHRY and CDR2 is SYGVKD.

This clone was detected only once. V and J are TRBV10-1 and TRBJ2-4, with D tentatively TRBD1 (5 bases). Germline CDR1 is WNHNN and CDR2 is SYGVQD (reference sequence). V lost 4 bases, J lost 0 bases, and 7 bases lay in between. This CDR3 contains 14 residues. The CDR3 region has the DNA TGCGCCAGCAGTGTAGGGGTAGCCAAAAACATTCAGTACTTC. Amino acids: CASSVGVAKNIQYF.

This clone has only one observation. The chain combines TRBV24-1 with TRBJ2-1; TRBD2 matches 11 bases. CDR1 KGHDR and CDR2 SFDVKD come from the germline V gene. V dropped 4 bases and J dropped 10; count of bases not matched to a gene: 11. The CDR3 totals 16 residues. The CDR3 region has the DNA TGTGCCACCAGTGAAGTTAGCGGGAGGGCCTTCGGGGAGCAGTTCTTC. Translated, it gives CATSEVSGRAFGEQFF.

The chain uses TRBV5-4 and TRBJ2-1, with 7 bases fitting TRBD2. CDR3 length equals 16 residues. V dropped 2 bases and J dropped 7; count of bases not matched to a gene: 12. Germline-derived CDR1 and CDR2 are SGHNT and YYREEE (reference sequence). The CDR3 DNA sequence: TGTGCCAGCAGCTTCGGGGCGGGAGTGGAAGGGAATGAGCAGTTCTTC. Amino acids: CASSFGAGVEGNEQFF.

The V gene is TRBV6-2 or TRBV6-3, the J gene TRBJ1-1; D is unclear. The V end lost 3 bases, the J end lost 8 bases, and 7 bases lay between the germline ends. The germline gives CDR1 MNHEY, CDR2 SVGEGT. CDR3 length equals 11 residues. The CDR3 reads CASSYSREAFF. The CDR3 DNA follows: TGTGCCAGCAGTTATTCCCGGGAAGCTTTCTTT.

This chain uses TRBV7-8 with TRBJ2-5, with D perhaps matching TRBD2 (6 bases). Germline assignment: CDR1 SGHVS and CDR2 FQNEAQ. CDR3 length: 15 amino acids. The V end lost 1 base, the J end lost 1 base, and 10 bases lay between the germline ends. This chain's CDR3 is CASSLEGTPQETQYF. The CDR3 nucleotides are TGTGCCAGCAGCTTAGAGGGGACTCCCCAAGAGACCCAGTACTTC.

The rearrangement uses TRBV7-3 and TRBJ1-1; D is unclear. The CDR3 covers 13 residues. Germline lookup yields CDR1 SGHTA and CDR2 FQGTGA. V lost 1 base and J lost 5, with 8 bases in between. The CDR3 loop reads CASSLRRGTEAFF. Written as DNA, the CDR3 is TGTGCCAGCAGCTTAAGAAGAGGTACTGAAGCTTTCTTT.

The J gene is TRBJ2-7, the V gene TRBV5-1; D not resolved. Per the germline V gene, CDR1 is SGHRS and CDR2 is YFSETQ. The CDR3 extends over 13 amino acids. Trimming shortened V by 4 bases and J by 1 base, and 9 bases separated the two germline ends. The CDR3 DNA reads TGCGCCAGCAGCCAGAGGTGGTCCTACGAGCAGTACTTC. Translating gives CASSQRWSYEQYF.

The chain recombines TRBV5-1 with TRBJ2-1, with 8 bases that match TRBD1. Trimming at V came to 4 bases and at J to 0 bases, leaving 6 bases not matched to a gene. Germline V gene sequence: CDR1 SGHRS, CDR2 YFSETQ. The CDR3 contains 16 residues. CDR3 region: CASSTQGASSYNEQFF. CDR3 DNA: TGCGCCAGCAGCACCCAGGGGGCGAGCTCCTACAATGAGCAGTTCTTC.

This clone has a handful of counts. This rearrangement joins TRBV18 to TRBJ2-2; maybe TRBD1 (6 bases). The germline gives CDR1 KGHSH, CDR2 LQKENI. The CDR3 is 17 amino acids. Trimming removed 0 bases at V and 4 bases at J, with 15 bases between. CDR3 nucleotides: TGTGCCAGCTCACCACCAGATCTACAGGGCCCCACCGGGGAGCTGTTTTTT. This codes for CASSPPDLQGPTGELFF.

A word on this clone: Other DNA sequences of this sample code for an identical CDR3. The J gene is TRBJ2-6, the V gene TRBV7-2; the D is unclear. Trimming cost V 3 bases and J 0 bases, with 3 bases left between them. Germline V gene sequence: CDR1 SGHTA, CDR2 FQGNSA. The length of the CDR3 is 14 residues. The CDR3 DNA follows: TGTGCCAGCAGCTTGAGCTCTGGGGCCAACGTCCTGACTTTC. Translating gives CASSLSSGANVLTF.

Here the CDR3 DNA reads TGCGCCAGCAGCTTGATTGGCTTGAACACTGAAGCTTTCTTT. It encodes CASSLIGLNTEAFF. The chain has TRBV5-1 and TRBJ1-1, with unresolved D. CDR1 and CDR2 from the germline V gene are SGHRS and YFSETQ. The CDR3 length is 14 residues. Trimming took off 1 base at V and 0 bases at J, with 7 bases between the two ends.

The J gene is TRBJ2-1, the V gene TRBV30; 7 bases map to TRBD2. Germline V CDR1 and CDR2: GTSNPN, SVGIG (reference sequence). With 7 bases clipped from V and 4 bases from J, the junction kept 22 bases outside the gene matches. The CDR3 extends over 18 amino acids. The CDR3 nucleotides read TGTGCCTTGAACTTCCCCAATAGCGGGCTTACGGGATACAATGAGCAGTTCTTC. Residues: CALNFPNSGLTGYNEQFF.

The chain carries TRBV5-4 and TRBJ2-5; TRBD2 matches 11 bases. In germline, CDR1 is SGHNT, CDR2 YYREEE (reference sequence). This CDR3 region has 16 residues. V trimming: 1 base; J trimming: 1 base; junction bases outside the gene matches: 3. The CDR3 is CASSLPSGRSQETQYF. For the CDR3, the DNA is TGTGCCAGCAGCTTGCCTAGCGGGAGGAGCCAAGAGACCCAGTACTTC.

This sequence joins TRBV5-1 and TRBJ2-5; 7 bases line up with TRBD2. This CDR3 is 15 amino acids long. Per the germline V gene, CDR1 is SGHRS and CDR2 is YFSETQ. Unmatched junction bases numbered 10, after V lost 4 bases and J lost 4 bases. In nucleotides, the CDR3 is TGCGCCAGCAGCGGGTACGCGGGAGTGGGAGAGACCCAGTACTTC. Its protein product is CASSGYAGVGETQYF.

The chain is built from TRBV2 and TRBJ2-6, with D possibly being TRBD1 (5 bases). Germline V gene sequence: CDR1 SNHLY, CDR2 FYNNEI. The CDR3 loop spans 14 amino acids. Trimming took 6 bases from V and 6 from J, leaving 12 bases between them. CDR3 DNA: TGTGCCAGCAGGACAGTACGCGAGGCCAACGTCCTGACTTTC. Translating it yields CASRTVREANVLTF.